Given below is one TCR beta chain in context. This clone was seen a handful of times. There is no known antigen for this receptor. Base quality data are lacking; no much larger clone is found one base away. TCRbeta CDR3 regions were amplified from genomic DNA using the immunoSEQ Assay, a bias-controlled multiplex PCR. In the source study's methods: Nucleated cell counts per sample were estimated from amplification of reference gene primers within the assay. To quantify the absolute abundance of each unique TCRbeta CDR3 rearrangement, sequence reads were collapsed and filtered. For each sample, productive Simpson clonality was calculated by taking the square root of Simpson's diversity index across productive rearrangements. Here the immuneACCESS table is served through TCRdb, limited to in-frame sequences with V and J called. Missing clones are a known gap in these copies; in checked studies unresolved V genes cover under half, and the rest lacks a known reason. Clone size and the V and J calls come from that table; the DNA yielded D and trimming. This sample is represented by tens of thousands of clones; around 82% of them were singletons. Together, the top ten hold more than 8% of the sample.

This entry is derived from a study of blood T cell repertoires in COVID-19 (dated by TCRdb to the early 2020s). The study in broad terms: Samples from collaborators originated in the United States, Italy and Spain and spanned both the acute and convalescent phases of COVID-19. Subjects who had been exposed to COVID-19, were actively infected with it, or had recovered from it provided the deeply sampled blood TCRbeta repertoires that made up the dataset. Nearly every sample came with metadata listing a de-identified subject ID, COVID-19 status, age in years and sex. The repertoires were released in a freely available public database meant as a resource for research on the immune response to SARS-CoV-2. The samples were drawn from the first 160 participants of the ongoing ImmuneRACE study and from under 1,500 subjects provided by 6 global collaborators. The material from the prospective study consisted of cDNA or gDNA derived from T cells, B-cell-depleted T cells, or PBMCs. Where HLA class I and class II types were available, the types were taken from metadata supplied by the sample provider, not from assay-based typing. General conclusions and limits of the study: The amount of clinical and demographic metadata varied by source and participant and was provided uncurated.

CDR1 and CDR2 are drawn from the germline V gene (reference sequence): WNHNN, SYGVQD. The CDR3 starts with the cysteine, ends with the phenylalanine, and has 15 residues. Of all the DNA, just the CDR3 is kept, 45 bases in frame from base 1. Trimming removed 2 bases from V and 4 bases from J; the gene matches leave 2 bases unexplained. Whole blood was collected in K2EDTA tubes by collaborating institutions according to the institutions' own protocols. For TCRbeta analysis, collaborators shipped samples in one of three forms: frozen whole blood, isolated PBMCs, or DNA extracted from either of those sample types.

Recombination linked TRBV10-1 to TRBJ2-1; 10 nucleotides in the junction match TRBD2. The sequence came from an elderly woman with acute or convalescent COVID-19. The sequencing sample was made of peripheral blood. The CDR3 region has the sequence CASSETSGKYNEQFF. The sequenced DNA is TGCGCCAGCAGTGAGACTAGCGGGAAATACAATGAGCAGTTCTTC.